These 28 T cell receptor beta chains were all obtained from the same sample, sequenced in a study of T cells in Graves' hyperthyroidism and ophthalmopathy. Amplified TCR beta CDR3 regions derived from RNA transcripts. Researchers ran a first-round RT-PCR on the TCR CDR3 using the HTBI primer set. One entry per CDR3 protein results from TCRdb running MiXCR on the multiplex PCR reads. The table has about 380,000 distinct CDR3 sequences, around a sixth seen once. The sequenced sample was blood. The receptor source for this set is a man aged 18 to 30 with Graves' ophthalmopathy.

There are a few counts of this clonotype. A much more abundant neighbour one base away suggests this may be a read error. V is TRBV2 and J is TRBJ1-1; weak D call: TRBD1 (5 bases). There are 14 residues in the CDR3. Germline assignment: CDR1 SNHLY and CDR2 FYNNEI. Trimming removed 3 bases at V and 4 bases at J, with 12 bases between. The CDR3 loop is CASSERTTLTEAFF. CDR3 nucleotides: TGTGCCAGCAGTGAGCGGACAACGCTCACTGAAGCTTTCTTT.

As for this clonotype: A read error may be the cause here, since a much bigger clone is one base away. Since no conserved phenylalanine or tryptophan closes the CDR3, a read error is the likely cause. This chain uses TRBV28 with TRBJ2-7, with D perhaps given as TRBD1 or TRBD2 (6 bases each). The germline gives CDR1 MDHEN, CDR2 SYDVKM. The CDR3 covers 15 residues. With 7 bases removed from V and 3 bases from J, the gap between germline ends came to 19 bases. In DNA, the CDR3 is TGTGCCAGCACTCAAGGGAGGACAGAACGCTACGAGCAGTACTCC. Its protein product is CASTQGRTERYEQYS.

This clonotype was recorded many times. The rearrangement joins TRBV9 to TRBJ1-1; D possibly corresponds to TRBD1 (6 bases). CDR3 length: 15 residues. Germline CDR1 SGDLS, CDR2 YYNGEE. Trimming stripped 3 bases from V and 1 base from J, with 13 bases between. CDR3 region: CASSDAGTTNTEAFF. CDR3 nucleotides: TGTGCCAGCAGCGACGCCGGGACAACGAACACTGAAGCTTTCTTT.

The chain links TRBV4-1 to TRBJ1-2; D remains unclear. In germline, CDR1 is MGHRA, CDR2 YSYEKL. This CDR3 is 15 amino acids long. Trimming removed 0 bases from V and 4 bases from J, with 12 bases in between. CDR3 amino acids: CASSQDLGGSYGYTF. CDR3 DNA: TGCGCCAGCAGCCAAGATCTAGGAGGTTCCTATGGCTACACCTTC.

The table lists this clonotype with many counts. This chain joins TRBV3-1 and TRBJ1-4; D gene ambiguous. Trimming took 3 bases from V and 4 from J, leaving 12 bases between them. Germline values: CDR1 LGHDT, CDR2 YNNKEL (reference sequence). The CDR3 has 15 amino acids. CDR3 amino acids: CASSHRQVVNEKLFF. CDR3 coding DNA: TGTGCCAGCAGCCATCGGCAGGTCGTTAATGAAAAACTGTTTTTT.

This clonotype has just a few counts. The CDR3 protein is CSARDDRGPYEQYF. In DNA form, the CDR3 reads TGCAGTGCTAGAGATGACAGGGGGCCCTACGAGCAGTACTTC. The genes are TRBV20-1 and TRBJ2-7; 10 bases line up with TRBD1. The germline gives CDR1 DFQATT, CDR2 SNEGSKA (reference sequence). Germline trimming cut 0 bases from V and 2 bases from J; bases unmatched to any gene: 1. The CDR3 has 14 amino acids.

This clonotype showed up many times. J is TRBJ2-2 and V is TRBV18; the D gene could be TRBD1 or TRBD2 (5 bases each). Germline V CDR1 and CDR2: KGHSH, LQKENI. This CDR3 is built from 15 residues. Trimming left V 2 bases short and J 5 bases short, with 12 bases between. As DNA, the CDR3 is TGTGCCAGCTCACCATGGGACGAGATGACCGGGGAGCTGTTTTTT. Protein sequence: CASSPWDEMTGELFF.

V is TRBV2 and J is TRBJ2-3; 11 bases map to TRBD1. The CDR3 runs to 17 residues. The V and J ends lost 6 bases and 1 base, in that order; junction bases with no gene match: 9. Germline V lookup: CDR1 SNHLY, CDR2 FYNNEI. The CDR3 is CASSPRDRGRCTDTQYF. The CDR3 DNA follows: TGTGCCAGCAGCCCCCGGGACAGGGGGAGATGCACAGATACGCAGTATTTT.

The gene calls are TRBV12-3 or TRBV12-4 and TRBJ2-2; D gene ambiguous. V was cut by 3 bases and J by 4 bases, with 6 bases left in between. This CDR3 spans 13 amino acids. CDR3 in amino acids: CASSFGTTGELFF. CDR3 bases: TGTGCCAGCAGTTTTGGAACCACCGGGGAGCTGTTTTTT.

A few counts support this clonotype. This may come from a read error, since a much larger clone is one base off. The final CDR3 position lacks the conserved phenylalanine or tryptophan, pointing to a likely read error. The rearrangement uses TRBV6-2 or TRBV6-3 and TRBJ1-1; no reliable D call. Germline V gene data show CDR1 as MNHEY and CDR2 as SVGEGT. The CDR3 totals 12 residues. Trimming cost V 7 bases and J 1 base, with 7 bases left between them. For the CDR3, the DNA is TGTGCCAGCATGGTGGGGAACACTGAAGCTTTCCTT. Its protein product is CASMVGNTEAFL.

This clonotype was seen ten or more times. This chain joins TRBV5-1 and TRBJ2-7; TRBD1 matches 7 bases. CDR1 is SGHRS and CDR2 is YFSETQ in the germline V gene. The CDR3 has 15 residues. Germline trimming cut 4 bases from V and 2 bases from J; bases unmatched to any gene: 9. Here the CDR3 reads CASSTSGTVTYEQYF. Written as DNA, the CDR3 is TGCGCCAGCAGCACGTCCGGGACAGTGACCTACGAGCAGTACTTC.

This clonotype was seen at least ten times. The chain employs TRBV20-1 and TRBJ2-7, with D possibly being TRBD2 (5 bases). Germline CDR1 DFQATT, CDR2 SNEGSKA (reference sequence). This CDR3 is 13 amino acids long. The V end was cut by 3 bases, the J end by 0 bases, with 9 bases between. CDR3: CSASRGSSYEQYF. The DNA of the CDR3 is TGCAGTGCTAGTCGGGGTAGCTCCTACGAGCAGTACTTC.

The rearrangement uses TRBV6-1 and TRBJ1-4; no clear D gene. The germline V gene encodes CDR1 MNHNS and CDR2 SASEGT. V was pared by 1 base and J by 5 bases, with 11 bases between. This CDR3 has 15 residues. CDR3 residues: CASSEGRAYNEKLFF. The CDR3 coding sequence is TGTGCCAGCAGTGAAGGGAGAGCGTACAATGAAAAACTGTTTTTT.

The genes are TRBV5-4 and TRBJ1-2; D not certain. Looked up from germline, CDR1 is SGHNT and CDR2 is YYREEE (reference sequence). V dropped 3 bases and J dropped 10 bases, with 16 bases sitting between them. The CDR3 contains 13 residues. CDR3 region: CASSSTLTSTYTF. CDR3 sequence (DNA): TGTGCCAGCAGCTCAACACTGACCAGCACCTACACCTTC.

This clonotype was observed many times. V is TRBV6-1 and J is TRBJ2-5; 9 nucleotides line up with TRBD2. After removal of 6 bases from V and 3 bases from J, the junction contained 11 bases not matched to a gene. The CDR3 loop spans 16 amino acids. The germline V gene encodes CDR1 MNHNS and CDR2 SASEGT. DNA of the CDR3: TGTGCCAGCAGCCCCGGCGGGGCTAGCGGGGAAGAGACCCAGTACTTC. Translation: CASSPGGASGEETQYF.

This clonotype was recorded at least ten times. The chain has TRBV28 and TRBJ1-1, with TRBD1 matching over 8 bases. There are 14 residues in the CDR3. Germline V gene lookup returns CDR1 MDHEN and CDR2 SYDVKM. J lost 4 bases, V lost 6 bases, and 7 bases had no gene match. The CDR3 region is CASRTGGSGTEAFF. The CDR3 DNA reads TGTGCCAGCAGAACAGGGGGATCCGGCACTGAAGCTTTCTTT.

This clonotype appeared many times. The chain combines TRBV20-1 with TRBJ2-2; 14 bases align to TRBD2. The CDR3 loop spans 18 amino acids. In germline, CDR1 is DFQATT, CDR2 SNEGSKA (reference sequence). V shed 0 bases, J shed 5 bases, and the junction held 8 bases outside the gene matches. The CDR3 sequence: CSARDFLGLAGETGELFF. In DNA, the CDR3 is TGCAGTGCTAGAGATTTTTTGGGACTAGCGGGGGAGACCGGGGAGCTGTTTTTT.

This clonotype was seen at least ten times. The chain recombines TRBV7-9 with TRBJ2-5; D ambiguous. The germline V gene encodes CDR1 SEHNR and CDR2 FQNEAQ (reference sequence). This CDR3 contains 14 residues. Trimming pared 1 base from V and 5 bases from J, leaving 11 bases between. Here the CDR3 reads CASSLVESAETQYF. The CDR3 region has the DNA TGTGCCAGCAGCTTAGTGGAGAGTGCGGAGACCCAGTACTTC.

This clonotype was recorded many times. The V call is TRBV7-9, the J call TRBJ2-7; TRBD2 matches 9 bases. CDR3 length: 14 amino acids. V lost 5 bases to trimming and J lost 6 bases; unmatched junction nucleotides: 8. CDR1 is SEHNR, CDR2 FQNEAQ, per germline (reference sequence). The CDR3 loop reads CASSPGLALFEQYF. The CDR3 DNA reads as TGTGCCAGCAGCCCGGGACTAGCCCTTTTCGAGCAGTACTTC.

This clonotype was seen ten or more times. The chain is built from TRBV28 and TRBJ1-2; D gene unclear. Trimming shortened V by 11 bases and J by 3 bases, and 25 bases separated the two germline ends. The CDR3 contains 16 residues. Per germline, CDR1 MDHEN and CDR2 SYDVKM. The CDR3 bases are TGTGCCGTCCTGATGGGCGGAGCCGGTAGGGACTATGGCTACACCTTC. As protein: CAVLMGGAGRDYGYTF.

Only a few counts were recorded for this clonotype. The V and J genes are TRBV25-1 and TRBJ1-2; 9 bases line up with TRBD1. Looked up from germline, CDR1 is MGHDK and CDR2 is SYGVNS. The V gene end was trimmed by 3 bases and the J gene end by 3 bases; junction bases not matched to a gene: 5. The CDR3 totals 15 residues. This CDR3 reads CASSDGQGPYYGYTF. CDR3 in DNA: TGTGCCAGCAGTGACGGACAGGGGCCCTACTATGGCTACACCTTC.

This clonotype was observed many times. The rearrangement uses TRBV28 and TRBJ2-5; a possible D gene is TRBD1 (5 bases). This CDR3 spans 11 amino acids. The V and J ends lost 2 bases and 8 bases respectively, with 6 bases between them. CDR1 MDHEN and CDR2 SYDVKM come from the germline V gene. CDR3 amino acids: CASSLQGTQYF. CDR3 sequence (DNA): TGTGCCAGCAGTTTACAGGGAACCCAGTACTTC.

The chain has TRBV7-9 and TRBJ1-1; D is possibly TRBD1 (5 bases). The CDR3 is 17 residues long. V shed 4 bases and J shed 1 base, with 19 bases lying between them. Per the germline V gene, CDR1 is SEHNR and CDR2 is FQNEAQ (reference sequence). The chain's CDR3 is CASSSGRGVGGNTEAFF. In nucleotides, the CDR3 is TGTGCCAGCAGCTCGGGTCGGGGGGTTGGGGGGAACACTGAAGCTTTCTTT.

This clonotype was recorded many times. This rearrangement joins TRBV5-8 to TRBJ1-2; 11 nucleotides agree with TRBD1. The CDR3 totals 14 residues. Germline CDR1 reads SGHTS; CDR2 reads YDEGEE. J was trimmed by 5 bases and V by 4 bases; bases with no gene match: 4. The CDR3 coding sequence is TGTGCCAGCAGCCCCGGACAGGGGGCATATGGCTACACCTTC. It translates to CASSPGQGAYGYTF.

This clonotype has ten or more counts. This chain uses TRBV6-1 with TRBJ1-5, with TRBD1 as a possible D gene (5 bases). The CDR3 consists of 16 residues. Germline CDR1 MNHNS, CDR2 SASEGT. Trimming took 7 bases from V and 0 from J, leaving 16 bases between them. CDR3 sequence reads: CASTDPGVNSNQPQHF. The CDR3 bases are TGTGCCAGCACCGACCCGGGGGTGAATAGCAATCAGCCCCAGCATTTT.

In its sample, this clonotype was seen many times. This chain joins TRBV12-5 and TRBJ2-2, with D possibly being TRBD1 (7 bases). Per the germline V gene, CDR1 is LGHNT and CDR2 is FRNRAP. The germline V and J ends were trimmed by 7 bases and 5 bases, with 17 bases remaining between them. This CDR3 spans 15 amino acids. CDR3 in DNA: TGTGCTAGTGCCCCAGGGGGGCCGAGGACCGGGGAGCTGTTTTTT. The encoded protein is CASAPGGPRTGELFF.

The V gene is TRBV28, the J gene TRBJ1-2, with D perhaps matching TRBD1 (5 bases). Germline assignment: CDR1 MDHEN and CDR2 SYDVKM. The CDR3 has 15 amino acids. Trimming stripped 2 bases from V and 3 bases from J, with 13 bases between. CDR3 loop: CASSLLFDSYYGYTF. CDR3 DNA sequence: TGTGCCAGCAGTTTACTGTTCGACAGCTACTATGGCTACACCTTC.

The gene calls are TRBV4-1 and TRBJ2-1, with D possibly TRBD1 on 6 matching bases. Trimming removed 1 base at V and 2 bases at J, with 9 bases between. This CDR3 is built from 15 residues. Germline CDR1 is MGHRA and CDR2 is YSYEKL. DNA of the CDR3: TGCGCCAGCAGCCAAGCCAGGGGTCCCTACAATGAGCAGTTCTTC. As protein: CASSQARGPYNEQFF.